The rows below give T cell receptor beta chains drawn from one sample of a study of shared clonotypes between healthy human individuals. Sequencing used immunoSEQ multiplex PCR; TCRdb keeps in-frame clones, though not all of them. The table includes hundreds of thousands of clones, roughly 70% detected once. Sequences were obtained from memory CD4+ T cells sorted from blood. Receptor source: a woman in her 30s in good health. The CDR3 runs from the conserved cysteine through the conserved F or W. A D gene is named only where the DNA matches it firmly. The size field is filled for only some rows; it gives once, few, many or a size class.

clone size,V gene,D gene,J gene,CDR3 DNA,CDR3 protein
-,TRBV28,TRBD1,TRBJ2-2,TGTGCCAGCAGAAATCAGGGGGTCGGCGGGGAGCTGTTTTTT,CASRNQGVGGELFF
-,TRBV4-1,TRBD1,TRBJ1-2,TGCGCCAGCAGCCAGATATCCCGGGACAGTAACTATGGCTACACCTTC,CASSQISRDSNYGYTF
-,TRBV5-1,TRBD2,TRBJ2-5,TGCGCCAGCAGCTTCTCGACGGGAGGGGAGACCCAGTACTTC,CASSFSTGGETQYF
-,TRBV10-1,TRBD2,TRBJ2-1,TGCGCCAGCACCGACGGGACTAGCGGCAACAATGAGCAGTTCTTC,CASTDGTSGNNEQFF
-,TRBV28,TRBD1,TRBJ1-4,TGTGCCAGCACCCTGACAGGGTTCTATGAAAAACTGTTTTTT,CASTLTGFYEKLFF
-,TRBV5-1,TRBD2,TRBJ2-1,TGCGCCAGCCCGGGACTAGCGGGAGAAGTGGTCTACAATGAGCAGTTCTTC,CASPGLAGEVVYNEQFF
-,TRBV16,-,TRBJ2-7,TGTGCCAGCAGCCGGGGGGAGGATTCCTACGAGCAGTACTTC,CASSRGEDSYEQYF
-,TRBV11-2,TRBD1,TRBJ2-7,TGTGCCAGCAGCCCGACGACAGGGTCCGAGCAGTACTTC,CASSPTTGSEQYF
-,TRBV9,TRBD1,TRBJ1-1,TGTGCCAGCACTCAGGGGGCGGGCGGATCGGGGAGCACTGAAGCTTTCTTT,CASTQGAGGSGSTEAFF
-,TRBV7-8,-,TRBJ1-4,TGTGCCAGCAGCCTGCTGGGGACGTATAATGAAAAACTGTTTTTT,CASSLLGTYNEKLFF
-,TRBV7-7,-,TRBJ1-5,TGTGCCAGCAGACATACAGGGTATCACGGTCAGCCCCAGCATTTT,CASRHTGYHGQPQHF
-,TRBV5-1,TRBD2,TRBJ2-1,TGCGCCAGCAGTAGACAAGCGGGAGCGCGCGAGCAGTTCTTC,CASSRQAGAREQFF
-,TRBV19,TRBD2,TRBJ2-1,TGTGCCAGTCGAAAGCGGGAGCTCTATGAGCAGTTCTTC,CASRKRELYEQFF
-,TRBV28,-,TRBJ2-7,TGTGCCAGCAGGCTGGAACACGAGCAGTACTTC,CASRLEHEQYF
-,TRBV19,TRBD1,TRBJ2-2,TGTGCCAGCCGAGACAGGGAAAACACCGGGGAGCTGTTTTTT,CASRDRENTGELFF
-,TRBV6-5,TRBD1,TRBJ2-7,TGTGCCAGCAGTAACCCCAGGACAGGGGTCGAGCAGTACTTC,CASSNPRTGVEQYF
-,TRBV25-1,TRBD2,TRBJ2-3,TGTGCCAGCAGTTTAGCGGGTCCCACAGATACGCAGTATTTT,CASSLAGPTDTQYF
few,TRBV4-1,-,TRBJ1-5,TGCGCCAGCAGCTTACGATCCGGGGATGAACAGCCCCAGCATTTT,CASSLRSGDEQPQHF
-,TRBV5-1,-,TRBJ1-1,TGCGCCAGCAGCCGGGACAACCGGAACACTGAAGCTTTCTTT,CASSRDNRNTEAFF
-,TRBV19,TRBD1,TRBJ2-5,TGTGCCAGTAGTACCGGGACAGCCGTCGGAGAGACCCAGTACTTC,CASSTGTAVGETQYF
few,TRBV6-1,TRBD2,TRBJ2-7,TGTGCCAGCAGTCCTAGCGGGAGCACCGAGCAGTACTTC,CASSPSGSTEQYF
-,TRBV4-2,-,TRBJ2-6,TGTGCCAGCAGCCAAGTCTTACGGGGGACAGCCGACTCTGGGGCCAACGTCCTGACTTTC,CASSQVLRGTADSGANVLTF
-,TRBV6-1,-,TRBJ2-4,TGTGCCAGCAGGATAGGGGGGGGAGACAAAAACATTCAGTACTTC,CASRIGGGDKNIQYF
-,TRBV28,-,TRBJ1-5,TGTGCCAGCAGTTTGGTCGGGAAGCCCCAGCATTTT,CASSLVGKPQHF
-,TRBV30,TRBD2,TRBJ2-3,TGTGCCTGGAGTTTCGGGAGGGGCACAGATACGCAGTATTTT,CAWSFGRGTDTQYF
-,TRBV30,TRBD1,TRBJ1-1,TGTGCCTGGAGTGTCAGGGGGAGTACTGAAGCTTTCTTT,CAWSVRGSTEAFF
-,TRBV28,-,TRBJ1-5,TGTGCCGGGAAGGCTGCTCAGGGTGGGAATCAGCCCCAGCATTTT,CAGKAAQGGNQPQHF
-,TRBV18,TRBD1,TRBJ2-7,TGTGCCAGCTCACGACGGACAGGCTACTCCTACGAGCAGTACTTC,CASSRRTGYSYEQYF
few,TRBV4-1,-,TRBJ1-2,TGCGCCAGCAGCCAAGAAGCAGACGGTCACTATGGCTACACCTTC,CASSQEADGHYGYTF
few,TRBV23-1,-,TRBJ2-7,TGCGCCAGCAGTCAAGCCCCTCGGGCGACGGGGTACTTC,CASSQAPRATGYF
-,TRBV19,-,TRBJ1-2,TGTGCCAGTAACACGGGGGAATTCTATGGCTACACCTTC,CASNTGEFYGYTF
-,TRBV7-2,TRBD2,TRBJ2-5,TGTGCCAGCAGCCCCGGGGTGGGAGGGATCGGCCAAGAGACCCAGTACTTC,CASSPGVGGIGQETQYF
few,TRBV6-6,-,TRBJ2-2,TGTGCCAGCGCACGGGGCGAGGGCGGGGAGCTGTTTTTT,CASARGEGGELFF
-,TRBV7-9,-,TRBJ1-5,TGTGCCAGCAGCTTAGAGAGGGATCGAGCGCCCCAGCATTTT,CASSLERDRAPQHF
-,TRBV25-1,TRBD2,TRBJ2-1,TGTGCCAGCAGAGGGACTAGTAGGTTCGCTGAGCAGTTCTTC,CASRGTSRFAEQFF
-,TRBV4-2,-,TRBJ2-1,TGTGCCAGCAGCCCCGGACTGGACTACAATGAGCAGTTCTTC,CASSPGLDYNEQFF
once,TRBV5-4,-,TRBJ2-3,TGTGCCAGCAGCTTGCGGGGGGCGGAAGATACGCAGTATTTT,CASSLRGAEDTQYF
-,TRBV28,-,TRBJ1-4,TGTGCCAGCCAATTTGTAGGGAATGAAAAACTGTTTTTT,CASQFVGNEKLFF
-,TRBV18,TRBD1,TRBJ1-2,TGTGCCAGCTCACCGGGACAGATCTATGGCTACACCTTC,CASSPGQIYGYTF
-,TRBV28,TRBD2,TRBJ2-7,TGTGCCAGCAGTTTCCAGCGGGGCTACGAGCAGTACTTC,CASSFQRGYEQYF
once,TRBV30,-,TRBJ2-6,TGTGCCTGGAGTGGTCATGGCATACGCGCCAACGTCCTGACTTTC,CAWSGHGIRANVLTF
-,TRBV5-1,TRBD1,TRBJ2-2,TGCGCCAGCAGCCCCGGGGACAGAGACACCGGGGAGCTGTTTTTT,CASSPGDRDTGELFF
-,TRBV7-3,TRBD1,TRBJ1-3,TGTGCCAGCAGCCGGACAGGGGGTTTATTGGACACCATATATTTT,CASSRTGGLLDTIYF
-,TRBV7-9,-,TRBJ1-1,TGTGCCAGCCTGAATGGACAGTCGAACACTGAAGCTTTCTTT,CASLNGQSNTEAFF
-,TRBV2,TRBD2,TRBJ2-1,TGTGCCAGCAGTGATAGGGTTAGCGGGAGGTTCTACAATGAGCAGTTCTTC,CASSDRVSGRFYNEQFF
-,TRBV5-1,TRBD2,TRBJ2-7,TGCGCCAGCAGCCGGACTAGCGGAACCTACGAGCAGTACTTC,CASSRTSGTYEQYF
-,TRBV27,TRBD1,TRBJ1-2,TGTGCCAGCAGCAACAGGGGGAGCGTCTATGGCTACACCTTC,CASSNRGSVYGYTF
-,TRBV28,-,TRBJ2-1,TGTGCCAGCGTAGGGGTAGGGACTTACAATGAGCAGTTCTTC,CASVGVGTYNEQFF
-,TRBV18,TRBD1,TRBJ2-7,TGTGCCAGCTCCAACAGGGGGCTGAACGAGCAGTACTTC,CASSNRGLNEQYF
-,TRBV7-9,-,TRBJ2-1,TGTGCCAGCAGCTCCGATCGTAATGAGCAGTTCTTC,CASSSDRNEQFF